Given below is one TCR beta chain in context. Its antigen remains unknown. Treatment in this sample: roughly 20 received Ad26.COV2.S at low or high dose, single or two shots; five or six received placebo; per-sample allocation not given. Collection of samples fell on day 63 after the first vaccine or placebo injection. Adults aged 18-55 years in Boston included the donor. Trimming removed 2 bases at V and 0 bases at J, with 14 bases between. The CDR3 has 17 amino acids. Germline CDR1 SEHNR, CDR2 FQNEAQ (reference sequence). These data originate in a study of Ad26.COV2.S vaccination and SARS-CoV-2 variants. Study summary: Doses of Ad26.COV2.S were injected into muscle once or twice, 56 days apart. Study-wide results and limits: People given the vaccine had a wider spike-specific TCR breadth than placebo recipients did.

The method was immunoSEQ multiplex PCR; TCRdb's version includes in-frame clones alone and lacks a portion of them. The sample has hundreds of thousands of clones, about 89% seen once. The TCR comes from a person aged 18-65 years who received the Ad26.COV2.S COVID-19 vaccine or a placebo. The genes are TRBV7-9 and TRBJ2-1; D is unresolved. The sequencing here drew on peripheral blood, taken in a trial of Ad26.COV2.S vaccine versus placebo. The DNA of the CDR3 is TGTGCCAGCAGCTTACGCGCGCGGCGTAGCTCCTACAATGAGCAGTTCTTC. Translated, it gives CASSLRARRSSYNEQFF.